A selection of T cell receptor beta chains follows, all from one sample in a study of CD8+CD57+ T cells in acquired aplastic anemia. TCRdb redid the calling of the reads with MiXCR, one entry per CDR3 protein. This sample has about 68,000 distinct CDR3 sequences, with around half found just once. Sequences were obtained from sorted CD4+, CD8+, or CD8+CD57+ T cells (not recorded which) from PBMCs. Receptors were obtained from a human donor in good health, serving as a control. Each CDR3 is given without its conserved first and last residue. Rows may omit the clone size; those that give it use once, few, many or a size class.

J	V	size	CDR3
TRBJ1-1	TRBV11-2	many	ASSPPSTEAF
TRBJ2-1	TRBV10-1	NA	AGSDGYSYNEQF
TRBJ2-1	TRBV7-3	NA	ASSLTLSGRASYNEQF
TRBJ1-6	TRBV13	NA	ASGLAGSSYNSPLH
TRBJ2-7	TRBV5-8	many	ASSFGLEQY
TRBJ2-3	TRBV7-9	many	AGEGNTDTQY
TRBJ1-1	TRBV29-1	many	SVSGTGGNTEAF
TRBJ2-7	TRBV5-1	many	ASSLAGAYTYEQY
TRBJ2-7	TRBV7-2	few	ASSEGRVEQY
TRBJ2-1	TRBV6-4	many	ASSEGTGPYNEQF
TRBJ2-5	TRBV2	many	ASSGGGGGQETQY
TRBJ2-7	TRBV27	many	ASSFRGSSHEQY
TRBJ2-2	TRBV10-1	NA	ASKATGGELF
TRBJ2-7	TRBV19	NA	ASSIGTGHEQY
TRBJ2-5	TRBV6-1	many	ASSGTGFRETQY
TRBJ2-1	TRBV11-2	many	ASSRGTSGGGEQF
TRBJ2-7	TRBV19	medium-sized	ATDAGGREQY
TRBJ1-1	TRBV7-9	NA	ASSRGGNNEAF
TRBJ2-7	TRBV24-1	NA	ATSDPPDRGDEQY